What follows describes a single T cell receptor (beta chain). Its cognate antigen is unknown. At one end the junction does not follow the germline gene, possibly because of a read error. This sample's RNA came from whole unsorted tissue. This non-tumor lung sample came from over 3 cm beyond the tumor edge. TCRbeta libraries were built with three rounds of nested PCR, modified from ARM-PCR. TCRdb ran MiXCR on the multiplex PCR reads and lists one entry per CDR3 protein. The sample comprises over 40,000 distinct CDR3 sequences, about 79% of which are singletons, and more than 20% rests with the top ten. The sample originates from a study of tumor and adjacent non-tumor tissue in lung cancer. Study background: There were about twelve adenocarcinoma, a couple of squamous cell carcinoma and 1 small cell lung cancer cases. Stage I to III disease affected over nine men and several women aged roughly 31 to 80. The study's findings and limits: Normal lung showed higher cumulative top 100 clone frequency than tumor. Patients with more diverse tumor TCRs had worse survival.

Germline-derived CDR1 and CDR2 are SQVTM and ANQGSEA. The CDR3 length is 13 residues. This TCR came from a woman between 55 and 75 years old with non-small cell lung cancer. The sample taken for sequencing was distant non-tumor lung tissue. The chain has TRBV29-1 and TRBJ1-4; the D gene is possibly TRBD1 (6 bases). CDR3 nucleotide sequence: TGCAGCGTGGGGGACATGGGATATGAAAAACTGCTTTTT. It encodes CSVGDMGYEKLLF.